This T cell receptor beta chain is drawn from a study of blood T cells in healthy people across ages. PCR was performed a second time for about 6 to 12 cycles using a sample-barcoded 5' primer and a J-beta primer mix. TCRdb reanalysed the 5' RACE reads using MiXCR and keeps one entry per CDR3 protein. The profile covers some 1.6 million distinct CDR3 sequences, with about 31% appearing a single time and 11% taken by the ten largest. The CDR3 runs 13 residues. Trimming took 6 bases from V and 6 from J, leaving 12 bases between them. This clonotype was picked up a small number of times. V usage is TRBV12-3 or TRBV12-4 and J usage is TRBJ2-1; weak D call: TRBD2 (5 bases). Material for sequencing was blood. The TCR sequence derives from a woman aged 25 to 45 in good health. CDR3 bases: TGTGCCAGCAGGCTGGGAGTAGTCAATGAGCAGTTCTTC. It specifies CASRLGVVNEQFF.